These T cell receptor beta chains were read from a single sample in a study of blood T cell repertoires in COVID-19. The protocol was immunoSEQ multiplex PCR, while the TCRdb copy is restricted to in-frame clones and leaves out a portion. The sample carries 100,000 to 150,000 clones, 65% to 90% recorded once. The sample consisted of peripheral blood. Receptors were obtained from an elderly man with active or convalescent COVID-19. The CDR3 runs from the conserved cysteine through the conserved F or W. Fields, in order: V gene, J gene, CDR3 protein.

TRBV20-1	TRBJ1-2	CSAAANYGYTF
TRBV11-3	TRBJ1-3	CASSLFSGPGNTIYF
TRBV24-1	TRBJ2-1	CATQDRIPINEQFF
TRBV6-2/TRBV6-3	TRBJ2-7	CASSYGLAQPYEQYF
TRBV6-6	TRBJ1-1	CASSPRSSPIEAFF
TRBV18	TRBJ2-7	CASSIRDGQYEQYF
TRBV5-4	TRBJ1-1	CASSLRGMNTEAFF
TRBV7-2	TRBJ2-7	CASSFLQGPGEQYF
TRBV7-2	TRBJ2-5	CASSLQETQYF
TRBV7-8	TRBJ1-1	CASTLNQGSTEAFF
TRBV6-4	TRBJ1-5	CASSWDIDQPQHF
TRBV4-3	TRBJ2-1	CASSQDWRSNNEQFF
TRBV28	TRBJ1-5	CASSPDRVFQPQHF
TRBV6-4	TRBJ1-1	CASSDLGQGNEKNTEAFF
TRBV29-1	TRBJ1-1	CSVGTGSTEAFF
TRBV6-5	TRBJ1-1	CASSYSTQGNTEAFF
TRBV28	TRBJ1-3	CASSPPPGPNTIYF
TRBV7-3	TRBJ1-1	CASSPTGLAATEAFF
TRBV5-1	TRBJ2-7	CASSLRGGSYEQYF
TRBV6-5	TRBJ2-1	CASSYFPGGEQFF
TRBV7-9	TRBJ2-1	CASSLERTSGYNEQFF
TRBV19	TRBJ1-6	CATAGTGNSPLHF
TRBV10-3	TRBJ2-3	CAIGGRETDTQYF
TRBV28	TRBJ1-5	CASMGSNQPQHF
TRBV18	TRBJ2-5	CASSPTGVPETQYF
TRBV4-1	TRBJ2-7	CASSQESGQPMGAYEQYF
TRBV29-1	TRBJ1-4	CSVDAPGQVNEKLFF
TRBV27	TRBJ2-7	CASSLSGSETRPYF
TRBV15	TRBJ2-6	CATSRDIGGTGANVLTF
TRBV9	TRBJ1-2	CASSEEDREVSYGYTF
TRBV7-8	TRBJ2-3	CASRREGAGSDTQYF
TRBV30	TRBJ2-5	CAWMGTGTETQYF
TRBV11-2	TRBJ2-2	CASSSDLAGGPNTGELFF
TRBV2	TRBJ2-6	CASTYRGTGGANVLTF
TRBV24-1	TRBJ2-3	CATSDPSGGGSNTQYF
TRBV10-1	TRBJ1-6	CASRKLQGLPLHF
TRBV10-3	TRBJ2-7	CAITGQGNYEQYF
TRBV30	TRBJ1-1	CAWSVPRTGGTGTEAFF
TRBV4-1	TRBJ1-5	CASSQEDTRNQPQHF
TRBV5-8	TRBJ2-5	CASSSRGQTQYF